These 2 T cell receptor beta chains originate from one sample sequenced in a study of OX40 agonist ivuxolimab in advanced cancers. The method was immunoSEQ multiplex PCR; TCRdb's version includes in-frame clones alone and lacks a portion of them. The sample carries more than 85,000 clones, 90% recorded once. The starting material was CD4+ or CD8+ T cells sorted from blood, obtained in a trial of the OX40 agonist ivuxolimab. These receptors originate from an adult with an advanced solid tumor such as melanoma, head and neck, liver or kidney cancer.

This sequence joins TRBV7-2 and TRBJ2-2, with 7 positions matching TRBD2. After removal of 5 bases from V and 4 bases from J, the junction contained 10 bases not matched to a gene. The CDR3 length is 16 residues. The germline gives CDR1 SGHTA, CDR2 FQGNSA. CDR3 in amino acids: CASSLASTSLTGELFF. In nucleotides, the CDR3 is TGTGCCAGCAGCCTCGCCTCGACTAGCCTCACCGGGGAGCTGTTTTTT. Using reference TRBV7-2 and TRBJ2-2 for the parts outside the CDR3, the full variable domain is GAGVSQSPSNKVTEKGKDVELRCDPISGHTALYWYRQSLGQGLEFLIYFQGNSAPDKSGLPSDRFSAERTGGSVSTLTIQRTQQEDSAVYLCASSLASTSLTGELFFGEGSRLTVL.

Only one count was recorded for this clone. The chain is built from TRBV30 and TRBJ2-3; D is unclear. The CDR3 extends over 11 amino acids. Trimming pared 4 bases from V and 6 bases from J, leaving 8 bases between. Germline values: CDR1 GTSNPN, CDR2 SVGIG (reference sequence). The CDR3 DNA sequence: TGTGCCTGGATCCTAGGGGATACGCAGTATTTT. Amino acid sequence: CAWILGDTQYF.